The 7 T cell receptor beta chains presented below share a single source sample, sequenced in a study of blood T cell repertoires in COVID-19. Here immunoSEQ multiplex PCR was the method, and the copy in TCRdb shows in-frame clones only, minus some. Among 250,000 to 300,000 clones, around 86% were seen once, and the ten largest hold 3.6%. Sample: peripheral blood. These receptors came from a man in his late teens or twenties with active or convalescent COVID-19.

The CDR3 DNA follows: TGTGCCAGCAGTGAATCGGGACAGACCGAGCAGTACTTC. Its translation: CASSESGQTEQYF. The chain combines TRBV6-1 with TRBJ2-7; 7 nucleotides align to TRBD1. CDR1 and CDR2 (germline): MNHNS, SASEGT. There are 13 residues in the CDR3. Germline trimming cut 2 bases from V and 6 bases from J; bases unmatched to any gene: 4.

This clone was seen a single time. This chain links TRBV21-1 with TRBJ1-1; the D call in the table, TRBD1, was not verified against the DNA. TRBV21-1 is recorded as a pseudogene. This CDR3 comprises 14 residues. CDR3 residues: CASSKEQGAREAFF. In DNA form, the CDR3 reads TGTGCCAGCAGCAAAGAACAGGGGGCGCGGGAAGCTTTCTTT.

The rearrangement uses TRBV6-1 and TRBJ2-1; TRBD2 matches at 10 bases. CDR1 is MNHNS, CDR2 SASEGT, per germline. The CDR3 totals 16 residues. Unmatched junction bases numbered 11, after V lost 2 bases and J lost 10 bases. This chain's CDR3 is CASSELASGSLGEQFF. Here the CDR3 DNA reads TGTGCCAGCAGTGAATTGGCTAGCGGGAGCCTCGGGGAGCAGTTCTTC.

This chain joins TRBV4-1 and TRBJ2-3; tentative D call: TRBD2 (7 bases). V lost 0 bases, J lost 0 bases, and 13 bases lay in between. Germline V lookup: CDR1 MGHRA, CDR2 YSYEKL. The CDR3 has 17 amino acids. The CDR3 here is CASSQELRGASTDTQYF. The DNA of the CDR3 is TGCGCCAGCAGCCAAGAACTCCGGGGGGCTAGCACAGATACGCAGTATTTT.

This clone appeared a few times. The genes are TRBV24-1 and TRBJ2-3; TRBD2 aligns across 8 bases. Germline CDR1 reads KGHDR; CDR2 reads SFDVKD. The V segment lost 4 bases and the J segment 2 bases; nucleotides outside the gene matches: 4. The CDR3 contains 15 residues. The CDR3 spells CATSESGGSTDTQYF. For the CDR3, the DNA is TGTGCCACCAGTGAAAGCGGGGGTTCCACAGATACGCAGTATTTT.

The rearrangement uses TRBV4-2 and TRBJ2-2; 12 bases align to TRBD2. CDR1 and CDR2 (germline): LGHNA, YNFKEQ. J gave up 7 bases and V 2 bases, and 11 bases lay outside the gene matches. The CDR3 is made up of 18 amino acids. Here the CDR3 reads CASSQKLAGGRLVGELFF. CDR3 DNA: TGTGCCAGCAGCCAAAAACTAGCGGGGGGCCGCCTGGTCGGGGAGCTGTTTTTT.

The chain joins TRBV12-3 or TRBV12-4 to TRBJ1-3, with 7 bases fitting TRBD1. After removal of 6 bases from V and 7 bases from J, the junction contained 6 bases not matched to a gene. The CDR3 sequence is 13 residues long. CDR3 region: CASSQQGSNTIYF. For the CDR3, the DNA is TGTGCCAGCAGCCAACAGGGGAGCAACACCATATATTTT.